This T cell receptor (beta chain) is drawn from a study of blood T cell repertoires in COVID-19 (dated by TCRdb to about 2020). As for the study more broadly: Samples from collaborators originated in the United States, Italy and Spain and spanned both the acute and convalescent phases of COVID-19. The material from the prospective study consisted of cDNA or gDNA derived from T cells, B-cell-depleted T cells, or PBMCs. Deeply sampled blood TCRbeta repertoires from subjects exposed to, actively infected with, or recovered from COVID-19 were included in the dataset. The repertoires were released in a freely available public database intended as a resource for research on the immune response to SARS-CoV-2. Samples were obtained from the ongoing ImmuneRACE study (first 160 participants) and from 950 to 1,500 subjects provided by 6 global collaborators. The sample metadata nearly always contained a de-identified subject ID, COVID-19 status, age in years and sex. Where available, HLA class I and class II types were obtained from metadata supplied by the sample provider rather than from assay-based typing.

The collaborating institutions used their own protocols to collect whole blood in K2EDTA tubes. For TCRbeta analysis, collaborators shipped samples as frozen whole blood, isolated PBMCs, or DNA extracted from either of those sample types. CDR1 MNHEY and CDR2 SVGEGT are derived from the germline V gene. Compared with germline, V lacks 2 bases and J lacks 5 bases; bases without a gene match: 7. The CDR3 runs 16 amino acids, cysteine and phenylalanine included. This entry keeps only the CDR3 DNA: 48 bases, framed from base 1. The full study reports these points: The amount of clinical and demographic metadata varied by source and participant and was provided uncurated.

In the case of this clone: Its antigen has not been determined. Base qualities are not recorded, but no much larger clone differs from it by a single base.

TCRbeta CDR3 regions were amplified from genomic DNA by means of the immunoSEQ Assay, a bias-controlled multiplex PCR. Concerning the study's data processing: Nucleated cell counts per sample were estimated from amplification of reference gene primers within the assay. Sequence reads were collapsed and filtered to measure the absolute abundance of every unique TCRbeta CDR3 rearrangement. Productive Simpson clonality was computed per sample as the square root of Simpson's diversity index over productive rearrangements. TCRdb limited this immuneACCESS table to in-frame rearrangements with V and J called. A share of clones is missing; checked studies link under half to unresolved V genes, and the rest is unexplained. Clone size and V and J calls were adopted from that table, with D and trimming inferred from the DNA. For this sample there are about 130,000 clones; nearly 90% appear just once. The top ten clonotypes cover approximately 1.1% of the sample.

The source of this sequence is a woman aged 80 or older with acute or convalescent COVID-19. The V gene is TRBV6-2 or TRBV6-3 and the J gene is TRBJ2-2; 8 bases in the middle match TRBD1. Input material: peripheral blood. The DNA is as follows: TGTGCCAGCAGTTACGACACAGGGGGTTTGACCGGGGAGCTGTTTTTT. Its product reads: CASSYDTGGLTGELFF.